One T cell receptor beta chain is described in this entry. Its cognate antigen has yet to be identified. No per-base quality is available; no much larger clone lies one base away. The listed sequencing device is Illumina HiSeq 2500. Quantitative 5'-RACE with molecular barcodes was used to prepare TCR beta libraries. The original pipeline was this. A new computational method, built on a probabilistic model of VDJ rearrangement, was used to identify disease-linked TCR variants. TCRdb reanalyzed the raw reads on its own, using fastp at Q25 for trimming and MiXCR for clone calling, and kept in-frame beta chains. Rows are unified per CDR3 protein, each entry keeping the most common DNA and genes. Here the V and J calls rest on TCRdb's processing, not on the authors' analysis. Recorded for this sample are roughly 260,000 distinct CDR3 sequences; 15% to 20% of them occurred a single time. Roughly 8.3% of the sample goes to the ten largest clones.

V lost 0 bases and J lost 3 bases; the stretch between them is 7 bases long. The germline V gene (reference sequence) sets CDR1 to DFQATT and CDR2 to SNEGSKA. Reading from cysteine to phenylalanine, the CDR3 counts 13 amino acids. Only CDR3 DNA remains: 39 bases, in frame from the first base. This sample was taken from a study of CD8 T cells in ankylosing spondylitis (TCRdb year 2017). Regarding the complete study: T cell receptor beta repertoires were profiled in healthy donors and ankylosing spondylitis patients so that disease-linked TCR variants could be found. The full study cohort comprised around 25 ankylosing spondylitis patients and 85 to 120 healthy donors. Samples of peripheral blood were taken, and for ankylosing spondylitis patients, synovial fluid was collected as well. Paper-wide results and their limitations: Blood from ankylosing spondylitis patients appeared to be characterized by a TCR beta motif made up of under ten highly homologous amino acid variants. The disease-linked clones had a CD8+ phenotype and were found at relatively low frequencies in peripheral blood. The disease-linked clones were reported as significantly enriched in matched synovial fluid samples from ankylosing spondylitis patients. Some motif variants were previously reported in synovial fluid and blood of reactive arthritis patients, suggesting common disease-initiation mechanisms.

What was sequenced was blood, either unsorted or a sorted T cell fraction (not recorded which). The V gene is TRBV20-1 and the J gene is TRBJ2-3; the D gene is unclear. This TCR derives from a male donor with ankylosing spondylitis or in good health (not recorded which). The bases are TGCAGTGCTAGAGATGTGGGTACAGATACGCAGTATTTT. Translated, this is CSARDVGTDTQYF.